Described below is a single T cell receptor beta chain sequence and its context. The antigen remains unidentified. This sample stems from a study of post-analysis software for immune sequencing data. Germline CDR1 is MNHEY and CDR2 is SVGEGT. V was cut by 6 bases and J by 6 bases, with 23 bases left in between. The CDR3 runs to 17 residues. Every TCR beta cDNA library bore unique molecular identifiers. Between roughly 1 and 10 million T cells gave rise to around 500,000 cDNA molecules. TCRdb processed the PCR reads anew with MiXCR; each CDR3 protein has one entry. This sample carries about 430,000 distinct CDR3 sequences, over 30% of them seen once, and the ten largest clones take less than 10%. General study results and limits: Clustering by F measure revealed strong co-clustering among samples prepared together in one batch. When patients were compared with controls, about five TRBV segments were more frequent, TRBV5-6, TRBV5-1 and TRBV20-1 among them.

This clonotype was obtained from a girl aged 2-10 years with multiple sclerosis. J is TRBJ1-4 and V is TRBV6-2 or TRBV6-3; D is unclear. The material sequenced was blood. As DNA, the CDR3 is TGTGCCAGCAGGAACCCCTTGGGTCTTTTCCGGCATGAAAAACTGTTTTTT. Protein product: CASRNPLGLFRHEKLFF.